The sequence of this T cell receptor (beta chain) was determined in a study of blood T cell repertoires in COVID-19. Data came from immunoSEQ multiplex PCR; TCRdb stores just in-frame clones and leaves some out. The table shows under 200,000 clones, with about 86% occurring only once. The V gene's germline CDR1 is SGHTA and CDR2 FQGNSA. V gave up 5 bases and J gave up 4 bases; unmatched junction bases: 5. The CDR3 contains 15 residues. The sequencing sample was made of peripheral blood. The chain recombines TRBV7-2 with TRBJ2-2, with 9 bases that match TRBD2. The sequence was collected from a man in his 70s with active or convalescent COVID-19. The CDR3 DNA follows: TGTGCCAGCAGCCTTAGCGGGGGAGGCACCGGGGAGCTGTTTTTT. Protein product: CASSLSGGGTGELFF.